These T cell receptor beta chains were read from a single sample in a study of beta chain features in type 1 diabetes. Only in-frame clones appear in the TCRdb table, and some are missing; sequencing was by immunoSEQ multiplex PCR. The profile shows roughly 350,000 clones, approximately 10% of them singletons. What was sequenced was naive CD4+ T cells from blood. The source is a woman between 25 and 40 years old in good health. Both conserved end residues are part of each CDR3. The D gene is left open where the match is weak. A clone size is listed for some rows: how often the clone was seen (once, few, many), or a class if it is expanded.

v_call: TRBV29-1; j_call: TRBJ2-3; d_call: TRBD2; clone_size: -; cdr3_aa: CSVEALAGGTDTQYF; cdr3_nt: TGCAGCGTTGAAGCTCTAGCGGGCGGCACAGATACGCAGTATTTT
v_call: TRBV9; j_call: TRBJ2-2; d_call: -; clone_size: few; cdr3_aa: CASSVTGNTGELFF; cdr3_nt: TGTGCCAGCAGCGTGACAGGGAACACCGGGGAGCTGTTTTTT
v_call: TRBV11-1; j_call: TRBJ2-7; d_call: TRBD2; clone_size: -; cdr3_aa: CASSLLGRTSSHEQYF; cdr3_nt: TGTGCCAGCAGCTTATTGGGTAGGACTAGCTCCCACGAGCAGTACTTC
v_call: TRBV11-1; j_call: TRBJ1-2; d_call: -; clone_size: -; cdr3_aa: CASSALDRPYGYTF; cdr3_nt: TGTGCCAGCAGCGCATTGGACAGACCATATGGCTACACCTTC
v_call: TRBV18; j_call: TRBJ1-1; d_call: -; clone_size: -; cdr3_aa: CASSPAWQGLMNTEAFF; cdr3_nt: TGTGCCAGCTCACCAGCTTGGCAGGGGCTAATGAACACTGAAGCTTTCTTT
v_call: TRBV18; j_call: TRBJ1-1; d_call: -; clone_size: -; cdr3_aa: CASSPPEGVNTEAFF; cdr3_nt: TGTGCCAGCTCACCACCGGAGGGAGTGAACACTGAAGCTTTCTTT
v_call: TRBV30; j_call: TRBJ2-7; d_call: -; clone_size: -; cdr3_aa: CAWMLRARGYEQYF; cdr3_nt: TGTGCCTGGATGCTGAGGGCCAGGGGTTACGAGCAGTACTTC
v_call: TRBV2; j_call: TRBJ2-5; d_call: TRBD1; clone_size: few; cdr3_aa: CASRSGQGVQTQYF; cdr3_nt: TGTGCCAGCAGAAGTGGACAGGGCGTGCAGACCCAGTACTTC
v_call: TRBV11-2; j_call: TRBJ2-1; d_call: TRBD2; clone_size: few; cdr3_aa: CASRGLAATTYNEQFF; cdr3_nt: TGTGCCAGCAGGGGGCTAGCGGCAACAACCTACAATGAGCAGTTCTTC
v_call: TRBV28; j_call: TRBJ1-2; d_call: TRBD1; clone_size: few; cdr3_aa: CASSLGQGASTF; cdr3_nt: TGTGCCAGCAGTTTAGGGCAGGGGGCAAGTACCTTC